This T cell receptor (beta chain) comes out of a study of human T cells and chemical hapten exposure. Study background: Weekly diphenylcyclopropenone doses were given to patients' scalps across the approximately 26-week study. Enrolled patients were predominantly female and had alopecia areata, totalis or universalis.

Regarding this clonotype: Antigen specificity is unknown.

Specified time point: patch test 2, 6 weeks after DPC sensitization. Treatment defined: therapeutic diphenylcyclopropenone sensitization with weekly scalp DPC. Per the original methods: Samples held a median of 95,638 TCRs, range about 23,224–750,000. TCRdb fed the RACE reads into MiXCR, producing one record per CDR3 protein. TCRdb, rather than the study authors, made the V and J calls. The sample holds around 130,000 distinct CDR3 sequences, 12% seen once. Study-wide results and caveats: Donors had alopecia, so their immune response may differ from healthy people's.

Trimming at V came to 3 bases and at J to 4 bases, leaving 7 bases not matched to a gene. The CDR3 is 16 residues long. Looked up from germline, CDR1 is SGDLS and CDR2 is YYNGEE. This TCR came from a woman aged 45-65 years with alopecia areata. Some clones in this sample may be carry-over from other donors' samples. This chain links TRBV9 with TRBJ1-6; 7 nucleotides match TRBD1. The specimen comprised whole blood, sampled in connection with sensitization to the hapten diphenylcyclopropenone (DPC). In DNA form, the CDR3 reads TGTGCCAGCAGCGCCTCACCGGGACAGTATAATTCACCCCTCCACTTT. It encodes CASSASPGQYNSPLHF.